This is a list of T cell receptor beta chains from one sample in a study of CD8 T cells in Susac syndrome. TCRdb re-called the immunoSEQ multiplex PCR reads through MiXCR, storing one row per CDR3 protein. Altogether about 430,000 distinct CDR3 sequences are present, 75% to 90% being singletons, with the ten largest covering about 0.12%. The sequencing sample was made of CD8+ T cells from PBMCs. The origin of the receptors is a human donor with multiple sclerosis. CDR3s include the opening cysteine and the closing phenylalanine or tryptophan. D genes are given only for firm matches. Rows give clone size only sometimes, using once, few, many, or a class for an expanded clone.

TRBJ2-7,TRBV3-1,NA,NA,TGTGCCAGCAGCCAAGGCTTGGGGGTCCCCAGCTCCTACGAGCAGTACTTC,CASSQGLGVPSSYEQYF
TRBJ2-7,TRBV2,NA,TRBD2,TGTGCCAGCAGAGAGGGACTAGCGGGCCCCTACGAGCAGTACTTC,CASREGLAGPYEQYF
TRBJ2-5,TRBV4-1,NA,NA,TGCGCCGGCAGCCAAGACCCCCGGCTGGAGACCCAGTACTTC,CAGSQDPRLETQYF
TRBJ2-7,TRBV29-1,NA,NA,TGCAGCGGCCGGAGAGGGTTTCCCAACTACGAGCAGTACTTC,CSGRRGFPNYEQYF
TRBJ1-2,TRBV20-1,NA,TRBD1,TGCAGTGCTAGAGATAGGGGGAGACAGGGGCGATATGGCTACACCTTC,CSARDRGRQGRYGYTF
TRBJ1-2,TRBV29-1,NA,NA,TGCAGCGTTGCGGCAGCGGGAGCTCCTGGCTACACCTTC,CSVAAAGAPGYTF
TRBJ2-7,TRBV27,once,TRBD2,TGTGCCAGCAGTTTTACTAGCGGCTACGAGCAGTACTTC,CASSFTSGYEQYF
TRBJ1-4,TRBV19,NA,TRBD1,TGTGCCAGTAGTTCGACAGGGGAGTTGTATACTAATGAAAAACTGTTTTTT,CASSSTGELYTNEKLFF
TRBJ2-7,TRBV27,NA,NA,TGTGCCAGCAGTGGAGGACTCAGCGAGCAGTACTTC,CASSGGLSEQYF
TRBJ1-5,TRBV5-6,NA,NA,TGTGCCAGCAGCTTGGGTCGTTCGGGGGGAGGTTGGCAGCCCCAGCATTTT,CASSLGRSGGGWQPQHF
TRBJ2-3,TRBV5-6,NA,NA,TGTGCCAGCAGCTACGGGGGAGCAGATACGCAGTATTTT,CASSYGGADTQYF
TRBJ2-3,TRBV7-3,once,NA,TGTGCCAGCAGCCCCTATGGCACAGATACGCAGTATTTT,CASSPYGTDTQYF
TRBJ2-3,TRBV27,NA,NA,TGTGCCAGCAGTTTAAGCGGGCAGGGGATCACAGATACGCAGTATTTT,CASSLSGQGITDTQYF
TRBJ2-2,TRBV28,NA,NA,TGTGCCAGCAGTTTCGGAGACGACACCGGGGAGCTGTTTTTT,CASSFGDDTGELFF
TRBJ2-2,TRBV4-1,NA,NA,TGCGCCAGCAGCCAAGCGGACGGGGACGGGGAGCTGTTTTTT,CASSQADGDGELFF
TRBJ1-1,TRBV12-3/TRBV12-4,NA,TRBD1,TGTGCCAGCAGTCGGACTCTCAGGGGGTCTTACACTGAAGCTTTCTTT,CASSRTLRGSYTEAFF
TRBJ2-5,TRBV29-1,NA,NA,TGCAGCGTTGAGCGGCCAGGGTGGGACCAAGAGACCCAGTACTTC,CSVERPGWDQETQYF
TRBJ2-1,TRBV5-6,NA,NA,TGTGCCAGCGGGAACGGGGGCAGCTCCTACAATGAGCAGTTCTTC,CASGNGGSSYNEQFF
TRBJ1-2,TRBV5-1,NA,TRBD1,TGCGCCAGCAGCTTGTTTGGGACAGAGGATGTTGTCGGCTACACCTTC,CASSLFGTEDVVGYTF
TRBJ2-5,TRBV6-2/TRBV6-3,NA,NA,TGTGCCAGCTTACTCCCCCGTCCGGGACGCTTCCAAGAGACCCAGTACTTC,CASLLPRPGRFQETQYF
TRBJ1-1,TRBV2,NA,NA,TGTGCCAGCATTAATGATCCGGGGGCAACTGAAGCTTTCTTT,CASINDPGATEAFF
TRBJ2-5,TRBV5-5,few,NA,TGTGCCAGCAGCGCCCCCGGGGAGACCCAGTACTTC,CASSAPGETQYF
TRBJ2-1,TRBV13,NA,NA,TGTGCCAGCAGCTTACCTGGGACTCCCGGTGGTGGGGGAGAGCAGTTCTTC,CASSLPGTPGGGGEQFF
TRBJ1-2,TRBV21-1,NA,NA,TGTGCCAGCAGCAAAGCGCTCGACAGGGGGCCGAACTATGGCTACACCTTC,CASSKALDRGPNYGYTF
TRBJ2-6,TRBV28,NA,NA,TGTGCCAGCAGTTTATTTATCTCTGGGGCCAACGTCCTGACTTTC,CASSLFISGANVLTF
TRBJ1-1,TRBV19,few,TRBD1,TGTGCCAGTAGCGACAGGGTTACTGAAGCTTTCTTT,CASSDRVTEAFF
TRBJ1-1,TRBV20-1,NA,NA,TGCAGTGCTATGATCAGGGAGACTGAAGCTTTCTTT,CSAMIRETEAFF
TRBJ2-4,TRBV10-3,NA,NA,TGTGCCATCAGTGAGTCTTTAATGGCACTAGCCAAAAACATTCAGTACTTC,CAISESLMALAKNIQYF
TRBJ2-7,TRBV7-8,NA,TRBD2,TGTGCCAGCAGCGATGGGGGGGTTAGCGGTCTCTACGAGCAGTACTTC,CASSDGGVSGLYEQYF
TRBJ2-7,TRBV3-1,NA,NA,TGTGCCAGCAGCCAATCGAGGGCTCCCTACGAGCAGTACTTC,CASSQSRAPYEQYF